This T cell receptor (beta chain) was retrieved from a study of beta chain features in type 1 diabetes. Concerning this clone itself: Its antigen is currently unknown.

V lost 6 bases to trimming and J lost 3 bases, with 7 bases between them. This CDR3 contains 11 residues. Germline V gene sequence: CDR1 DFQATT, CDR2 SNEGSKA (reference sequence). Expressed TCRB transcripts got sequenced, as all isolated RNA was reverse transcribed. The table came from immunoSEQ multiplex PCR; TCRdb's copy has only in-frame clones and leaves some out. The data show around 250,000 clones, 24% seen once. Study results and limitations: Any HLA-type effect on TCRB rearrangement remained unresolved here. Type 1 diabetes patients had TCRB CDR3s that were shorter (moderately but significantly so) in all four CD4+ subsets.

The source of this sequence is a woman aged 25 to 39 with type 1 diabetes. Sequencing used naive CD4+ T cells from blood. V is TRBV20-1 and J is TRBJ2-3; D is unclear. CDR3 in DNA: TGCAGTGCGGGCCGGACAGATACGCAGTATTTT. This sequence encodes CSAGRTDTQYF.